This T cell receptor (beta chain) derives from a study of T cell repertoires in cytomegalovirus infection. This clonotype has ten or more counts. V gave up 5 bases and J gave up 0 bases, with 18 bases separating them. The CDR3 consists of 17 residues. Germline V CDR1 and CDR2: MDHEN, SYDVKM. TCRdb reprocessed the reads via MiXCR and lists one record per CDR3 protein. The profile shows about 130,000 distinct CDR3 sequences, more than 7% of them singletons. The source is a human donor in good health (CMV status not recorded). Some clones in this sample may be carry-over from other donors' samples. The sequenced sample was PBMCs. The chain uses TRBV28 and TRBJ2-3; D might be TRBD2 (6 bases). The CDR3 DNA reads TGTGCCAGCAGTAGATTGGGGACTGGCTCTAGCACAGATACGCAGTATTTT. Translating gives CASSRLGTGSSTDTQYF.